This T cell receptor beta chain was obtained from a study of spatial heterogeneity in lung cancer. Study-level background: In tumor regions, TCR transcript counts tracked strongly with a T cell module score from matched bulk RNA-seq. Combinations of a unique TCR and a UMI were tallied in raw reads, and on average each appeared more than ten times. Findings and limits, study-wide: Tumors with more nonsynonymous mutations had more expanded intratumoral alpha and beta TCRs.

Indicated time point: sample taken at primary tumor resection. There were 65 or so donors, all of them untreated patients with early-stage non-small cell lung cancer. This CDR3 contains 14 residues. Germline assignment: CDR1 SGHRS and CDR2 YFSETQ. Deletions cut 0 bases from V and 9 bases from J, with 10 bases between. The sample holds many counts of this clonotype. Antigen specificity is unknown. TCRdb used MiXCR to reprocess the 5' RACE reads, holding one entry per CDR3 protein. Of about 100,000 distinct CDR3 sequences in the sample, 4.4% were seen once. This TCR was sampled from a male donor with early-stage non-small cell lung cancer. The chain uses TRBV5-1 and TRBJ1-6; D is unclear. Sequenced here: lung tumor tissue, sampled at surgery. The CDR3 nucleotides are TGCGCCAGCAGCTTGGCGTCGGGGAGTTCACCCCTCCACTTT. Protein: CASSLASGSSPLHF.